The 32 T cell receptor beta chains listed next were all sequenced from one sample in a study of shared clonotypes between healthy human individuals (dated by TCRdb to 2018 to 2020). Libraries were constructed by the immunoSEQ multiplex PCR assay. TCRdb holds this immuneACCESS table with in-frame rearrangements only. Some clones are missing; in checked studies, unresolved V genes explain under half, and the rest has no known cause. This sample holds 560,000 or so clones; roughly 96% were observed only once. The top ten clonotypes cover less than 0.13% of the sample. CD8 naive samples consisted of CD45RO-negative cells that were positively selected for CCR7, yielding a CD45RA+CCR7+ population without TemRA cells. Sequencing input: naive CD8+ T cells sorted from blood. The label giving this sample's cell subset or site can be read as: CD45RA+CCR7+. These receptors were obtained from a woman in her twenties or thirties in good health.

This chain uses TRBV9 with TRBJ2-5; D is unclear. Germline V lookup: CDR1 SGDLS, CDR2 YYNGEE. CDR3 length equals 14 residues. V lost 3 bases, J lost 5 bases, and 14 bases lay in between. DNA of the CDR3: TGTGCCAGCAGCGCTTCGGCCCTGAGGGAGACCCAGTACTTC. Residues: CASSASALRETQYF.

The J gene is TRBJ1-2, the V gene TRBV13; TRBD1 is a possible D gene (5 bases). The CDR3 sequence is 13 residues long. In germline, CDR1 is PRHDT, CDR2 FYEKMQ (reference sequence). V gave up 1 base and J gave up 8 bases, with 11 bases separating them. CDR3 loop: CASSLARVEGYTF. The CDR3 DNA follows: TGTGCCAGCAGCTTAGCCAGGGTTGAGGGCTACACCTTC.

This clone was counted once. The chain employs TRBV7-6 and TRBJ1-1, with D perhaps matching TRBD1 (5 bases). The CDR3 is made up of 15 amino acids. In germline, CDR1 is SGHVS, CDR2 FNYEAQ. Trimming shortened V by 1 base and J by 1 base, and 10 bases separated the two germline ends. This CDR3 reads CASSLEGGANTEAFF. CDR3 bases: TGTGCCAGCAGCTTAGAGGGTGGGGCGAACACTGAAGCTTTCTTT.

The chain joins TRBV9 to TRBJ2-3, with D perhaps matching TRBD2 (5 bases). CDR1 SGDLS and CDR2 YYNGEE come from the germline V gene. Trimming cost V 5 bases and J 1 base, with 14 bases left between them. The CDR3 spans 15 residues. The CDR3 bases are TGTGCCAGCAGTTCGCACCGGGGAGGCACAGATACGCAGTATTTT. Encoded protein: CASSSHRGGTDTQYF. Full variable domain (missing parts from reference TRBV9 and TRBJ2-3): DSGVTQTPKHLITATGQRVTLRCSPRSGDLSVYWYQQSLDQGLQFLIQYYNGEERAKGNILERFSAQQFPDLHSELNLSSLELGDSALYFCASSSHRGGTDTQYFGPGTRLTVL.

This clone was observed a single time. The rearrangement links TRBV5-1 to TRBJ2-1; 12 nucleotides agree with TRBD2. The J segment lost 3 bases and the V segment lost 3 bases, leaving 1 base of the junction unmatched. CDR1 is SGHRS and CDR2 is YFSETQ in the germline V gene. The CDR3 consists of 15 residues. The CDR3 region has the DNA TGCGCCAGCAGCTCGGGACTAGCGGGCTACAATGAGCAGTTCTTC. It codes for CASSSGLAGYNEQFF.

The gene calls are TRBV12-5 and TRBJ1-5, with D tentatively TRBD1 (5 bases). V shed 1 base and J shed 5 bases, with 12 bases lying between them. Germline V gene sequence: CDR1 LGHNT, CDR2 FRNRAP. The CDR3 is 15 residues long. DNA of the CDR3: TGTGCTAGTGGTTTGGCCCCAGGGCAGGATCAGCCCCAGCATTTT. Residues: CASGLAPGQDQPQHF.

The gene calls are TRBV5-6 and TRBJ1-1; no definite D call. This CDR3 is built from 14 residues. Germline V gives CDR1 SGHDT, CDR2 YYEEEE. Trimming took off 0 bases at V and 2 bases at J, with 8 bases between the two ends. The chain's CDR3 is CASSLVRKNTEAFF. CDR3 bases: TGTGCCAGCAGCTTGGTACGTAAAAACACTGAAGCTTTCTTT.

This chain uses TRBV29-1 with TRBJ2-2; 9 bases are a match to TRBD2. This CDR3 comprises 14 residues. V dropped 4 bases and J dropped 6; count of bases not matched to a gene: 6. Germline V gene lookup returns CDR1 SQVTM and CDR2 ANQGSEA. CDR3 nucleotide sequence: TGCAGCGTTGGAGGCGGGAGGGCCTCCGGGGAGCTGTTTTTT. The encoded protein is CSVGGGRASGELFF.

V is TRBV9 and J is TRBJ2-2; tentatively, D is TRBD1 (6 bases). Trimming pared 6 bases from V and 7 bases from J, leaving 16 bases between. CDR3 length: 14 amino acids. CDR1 is SGDLS, CDR2 YYNGEE, per germline. The CDR3 spells CASKKGETDGELFF. The CDR3 DNA reads as TGTGCCAGCAAGAAGGGGGAGACGGACGGGGAGCTGTTTTTT.

This clone was recorded only once. This rearrangement joins TRBV5-1 to TRBJ2-5; D not resolved. CDR3 length: 13 residues. Trimming took 4 bases from V and 2 from J, leaving 9 bases between them. CDR1 is SGHRS and CDR2 is YFSETQ in the germline V gene. CDR3 sequence reads: CASSPEQQETQYF. DNA for the CDR3: TGCGCCAGCAGCCCGGAACAGCAAGAGACCCAGTACTTC.

The chain carries TRBV4-1 and TRBJ2-5; 8 bases line up with TRBD2. Per germline, CDR1 MGHRA and CDR2 YSYEKL. J was trimmed by 4 bases and V by 5 bases; bases with no gene match: 12. This CDR3 has 16 residues. CDR3 sequence (DNA): TGCGCCAGCAGCGCAACCCCTAGCGGGCGGGGAGAGACCCAGTACTTC. Protein: CASSATPSGRGETQYF.

The V and J genes are TRBV29-1 and TRBJ1-2; a possible D gene is TRBD1 (5 bases). This CDR3 comprises 12 residues. V lost 4 bases to trimming and J lost 3 bases, with 9 bases between them. Germline V gene data show CDR1 as SQVTM and CDR2 as ANQGSEA. The CDR3 DNA sequence: TGCAGCGTTGTGGGGGACGACTATGGCTACACCTTC. Protein: CSVVGDDYGYTF.

V is TRBV5-8 and J is TRBJ2-7; 7 bases are a match to TRBD2. The V and J ends lost 6 bases and 5 bases, in that order; junction bases with no gene match: 11. Germline V gene data show CDR1 as SGHTS and CDR2 as YDEGEE. The CDR3 is 14 residues long. CDR3 nucleotide sequence: TGTGCCAGCATCTCCGGGAGGCTGAGGGACGAGCAGTACTTC. Translating gives CASISGRLRDEQYF.

The V call is TRBV27, the J call TRBJ2-5; a possible D gene is TRBD2 (7 bases). This CDR3 spans 15 amino acids. CDR1 is MNHEY and CDR2 is SMNVEV in the germline V gene (reference sequence). V lost 2 bases to trimming and J lost 1 base, with 11 bases between them. The CDR3 is CASSLGAGAQETQYF. CDR3 sequence (DNA): TGTGCCAGCAGTTTAGGGGCGGGGGCCCAAGAGACCCAGTACTTC.

The rearrangement links TRBV28 to TRBJ1-1; TRBD1 matches 12 bases. Germline V gives CDR1 MDHEN, CDR2 SYDVKM. V dropped 3 bases and J dropped 5; count of bases not matched to a gene: 28. The CDR3 totals 23 residues. The CDR3 nucleotides read TGTGCCAGCAGTTTTAAGGCCCGAAGGGATTTCGGCCGGGACAGGGGGCAGTGGACTGAAGCTTTCTTT. Translation: CASSFKARRDFGRDRGQWTEAFF.

J is TRBJ1-1 and V is TRBV7-6; 7 nucleotides line up with TRBD1. The germline gives CDR1 SGHVS, CDR2 FNYEAQ. V was clipped by 5 bases and J by 6 bases; unmatched bases: 12. The CDR3 is 15 amino acids. The CDR3 spells CASSGTGTVIPEAFF. CDR3 nucleotides: TGTGCCAGCAGCGGAACCGGGACAGTTATCCCTGAAGCTTTCTTT.

V usage is TRBV13 and J usage is TRBJ2-3; 13 bases agree with TRBD2. Trimming cost V 0 bases and J 8 bases; bases outside gene matches: 5. CDR3 length: 16 amino acids. CDR1 PRHDT and CDR2 FYEKMQ come from the germline V gene (reference sequence). The CDR3 sequence is CASSLGLAGGPGTQYF. The CDR3 DNA follows: TGTGCCAGCAGCTTAGGACTAGCGGGAGGGCCTGGTACGCAGTATTTT.

The chain has TRBV6-5 and TRBJ1-1; 7 bases agree with TRBD1. The V and J ends lost 6 bases and 7 bases, in that order; junction bases with no gene match: 8. Germline CDR1 reads MNHEY; CDR2 reads SVGAGI. This CDR3 comprises 13 residues. This chain's CDR3 is CASRNGTAFEAFF. For the CDR3, the DNA is TGTGCCAGCAGAAACGGGACAGCCTTTGAAGCTTTCTTT.

This chain links TRBV28 with TRBJ1-1; TRBD1 might be the D (6 bases). The V end was cut by 7 bases, the J end by 1 base, with 16 bases between. The CDR3 is 15 amino acids. Looked up from germline, CDR1 is MDHEN and CDR2 is SYDVKM. The CDR3 spells CASTSPKTGNTEAFF. CDR3 in DNA: TGTGCCAGCACCTCACCGAAGACAGGGAACACTGAAGCTTTCTTT.

Note on this clone: The sample holds other DNA sequences that translate to the same CDR3. This chain uses TRBV27 with TRBJ2-7; no clear D. The V gene's germline CDR1 is MNHEY and CDR2 SMNVEV (reference sequence). The CDR3 spans 13 residues. The ends were cut back, 3 bases at V and 0 bases at J, with 6 bases in the middle. Written as DNA, the CDR3 is TGTGCCAGCAGTTTCGCAGGCTCCTACGAGCAGTACTTC. As protein: CASSFAGSYEQYF.

Regarding this clone: The same CDR3 can be traced to other DNA sequences in this sample. The rearrangement joins TRBV27 to TRBJ2-7, with 12 nucleotides matching TRBD1. The V segment lost 5 bases and the J segment 7 bases; nucleotides outside the gene matches: 6. Germline loops: CDR1 MNHEY, CDR2 SMNVEV (reference sequence). The CDR3 is made up of 14 amino acids. CDR3 in amino acids: CASSPGTGGGEQYF. The CDR3 nucleotides read TGTGCCAGCAGTCCCGGGACAGGGGGCGGTGAGCAGTACTTC.

This rearrangement joins TRBV27 to TRBJ2-7; 10 bases fit TRBD1. This CDR3 has 14 amino acids. Germline values: CDR1 MNHEY, CDR2 SMNVEV (reference sequence). After removal of 5 bases from V and 6 bases from J, the junction contained 7 bases not matched to a gene. The chain's CDR3 is CASSHRQGASEQYF. In nucleotides, the CDR3 is TGTGCCAGCAGTCATAGACAGGGGGCGAGCGAGCAGTACTTC.

The chain uses TRBV5-4 and TRBJ2-1, with TRBD2 matching over 11 bases. The CDR3 has 15 amino acids. Germline values: CDR1 SGHNT, CDR2 YYREEE (reference sequence). V trimming: 6 bases; J trimming: 4 bases; junction bases outside the gene matches: 6. Written as DNA, the CDR3 is TGTGCCAGCACCCCTAGCGGGAGGAGGTACAATGAGCAGTTCTTC. Translating gives CASTPSGRRYNEQFF.

The chain has TRBV7-9 and TRBJ2-3; D may be TRBD2 (6 bases). Per the germline V gene, CDR1 is SEHNR and CDR2 is FQNEAQ (reference sequence). Trimming pared 5 bases from V and 6 bases from J, leaving 15 bases between. The CDR3 totals 14 residues. The CDR3 is CASSPSPGGDTQYF. The CDR3 nucleotides read TGTGCCAGCAGCCCCTCGCCCGGAGGGGATACGCAGTATTTT.

V is TRBV2 and J is TRBJ2-7, with TRBD2 matching over 7 bases. The CDR3 is made up of 17 amino acids. Unmatched junction bases numbered 9, after V lost 1 base and J lost 0 bases. CDR1 SNHLY and CDR2 FYNNEI come from the germline V gene. CDR3 in amino acids: CASSEGSPLAYSYEQYF. The CDR3 bases are TGTGCCAGCAGTGAAGGTTCCCCACTAGCGTACTCCTACGAGCAGTACTTC.

J is TRBJ2-7 and V is TRBV2; D is ambiguous. CDR1 and CDR2 (germline): SNHLY, FYNNEI. This CDR3 is built from 15 residues. Trimming took off 2 bases at V and 3 bases at J, with 14 bases between the two ends. This chain's CDR3 is CASSEMFHMNYEQYF. CDR3 nucleotide sequence: TGTGCCAGCAGTGAAATGTTTCACATGAACTACGAGCAGTACTTC.

This clone was seen just once. V usage is TRBV28 and J usage is TRBJ2-1, with 12 bases lining up with TRBD1. The CDR3 spans 15 residues. The V and J ends lost 3 bases and 8 bases, in that order; junction bases with no gene match: 5. In germline, CDR1 is MDHEN, CDR2 SYDVKM. DNA for the CDR3: TGTGCCAGCAGTTTGGGGGACAGGGGGCTTGATGAGCAGTTCTTC. Its protein is CASSLGDRGLDEQFF.

V is TRBV27 and J is TRBJ2-7; 10 bases align to TRBD1. This CDR3 contains 15 residues. With 2 bases clipped from V and 2 bases from J, the junction kept 3 bases outside the gene matches. The germline V gene encodes CDR1 MNHEY and CDR2 SMNVEV (reference sequence). CDR3 sequence (DNA): TGTGCCAGCAGTTTAAACGGACAGGGGGCCTACGAGCAGTACTTC. Translating it yields CASSLNGQGAYEQYF.

The V call is TRBV15, the J call TRBJ2-2; 7 bases are a match to TRBD2. The trim removed 5 bases at V and 0 bases at J, leaving 9 bases unmatched. Looked up from germline, CDR1 is LNHNV and CDR2 is YYDKDF (reference sequence). The CDR3 consists of 17 residues. The CDR3 loop reads CATSPGPLAANTGELFF. CDR3 in DNA: TGTGCCACCAGCCCTGGGCCGCTAGCGGCGAACACCGGGGAGCTGTTTTTT.

The rearrangement links TRBV2 to TRBJ2-7; D remains ambiguous. Trimming cost V 0 bases and J 3 bases, with 6 bases left between them. Germline CDR1 is SNHLY and CDR2 is FYNNEI. This CDR3 spans 13 amino acids. CDR3 nucleotides: TGTGCCAGCAGTGAAGCGGCCAGCTACGAGCAGTACTTC. It translates to CASSEAASYEQYF. The variable domain in full, with the rest retrieved from reference TRBV2 and TRBJ2-7, is EPEVTQTPSHQVTQMGQEVILRCVPISNHLYFYWYRQILGQKVEFLVSFYNNEISEKSEIFDDQFSVERPDGSNFTLKIRSTKLEDSAMYFCASSEAASYEQYFGPGTRLTVT.

The chain couples TRBV28 to TRBJ2-2; 9 positions match TRBD1. V shed 0 bases and J 5 bases; nucleotides not matched to a gene: 13. CDR3 size: 19 residues. Germline values: CDR1 MDHEN, CDR2 SYDVKM. CDR3 DNA: TGTGCCAGCAGTTTATGGGGGATATCCGACAGGGGGTATACCGGGGAGCTGTTTTTT. Translated: CASSLWGISDRGYTGELFF.

V gene TRBV4-1 combines with J gene TRBJ2-5; D is perhaps TRBD2 (5 bases). V shed 1 base and J shed 11 bases, with 20 bases lying between them. CDR1 is MGHRA and CDR2 is YSYEKL in the germline V gene. This CDR3 region has 15 residues. The CDR3 nucleotides read TGCGCCAGCAGCCAAGTCGCCGGGAAGAGTTGGGAGCAGTACTTC. Protein product: CASSQVAGKSWEQYF.